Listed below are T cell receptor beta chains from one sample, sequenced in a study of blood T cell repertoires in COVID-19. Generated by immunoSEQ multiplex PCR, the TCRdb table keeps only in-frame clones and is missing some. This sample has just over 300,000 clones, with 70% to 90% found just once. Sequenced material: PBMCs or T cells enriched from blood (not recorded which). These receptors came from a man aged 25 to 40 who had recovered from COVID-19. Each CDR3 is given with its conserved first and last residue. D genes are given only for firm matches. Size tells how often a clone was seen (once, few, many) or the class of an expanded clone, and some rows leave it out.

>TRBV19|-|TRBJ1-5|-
CASSIDRGRVRPQHF
TGTGCCAGTAGTATAGATCGTGGCAGGGTTAGGCCCCAGCATTTT
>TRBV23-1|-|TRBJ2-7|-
CASTTVTGRNEQYF
TGCGCCAGCACCACGGTAACAGGGCGGAACGAGCAGTACTTC
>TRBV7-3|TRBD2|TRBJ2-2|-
CASSLTDSGEIRGTGELFF
TGTGCCAGCAGCTTAACAGACAGCGGGGAAATACGGGGCACCGGGGAGCTGTTTTTT
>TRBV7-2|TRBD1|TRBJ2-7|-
CASSPTGQSYEQYF
TGTGCCAGCAGCCCAACGGGACAGTCCTACGAGCAGTACTTC
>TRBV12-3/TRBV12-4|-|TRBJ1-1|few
CASSFWGGDAFF
TGTGCCAGCAGTTTTTGGGGGGGTGACGCTTTCTTT
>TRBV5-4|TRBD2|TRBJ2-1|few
CASSVTSVRDEQFF
TGTGCCAGCAGCGTGACTAGCGTTAGGGATGAGCAGTTCTTC
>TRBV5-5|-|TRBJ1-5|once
CASSREPGKEPQHF
TGTGCCAGCAGCCGGGAGCCGGGGAAGGAGCCCCAGCATTTT
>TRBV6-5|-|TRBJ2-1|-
CASSRPGQMVEQFF
TGTGCCAGCAGTCGACCGGGACAAATGGTTGAGCAGTTCTTC
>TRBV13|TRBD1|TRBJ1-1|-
CATVTGGLNTEAFF
TGTGCCACCGTTACAGGGGGCCTGAACACTGAAGCTTTCTTT
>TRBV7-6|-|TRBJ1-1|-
CASSPGAGQTEAFF
TGTGCCAGCAGCCCAGGCGCCGGACAGACCGAAGCTTTCTTT
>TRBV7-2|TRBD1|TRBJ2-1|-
CASTPTGGLHEQFF
TGTGCCAGCACTCCAACAGGGGGACTCCATGAGCAGTTCTTC
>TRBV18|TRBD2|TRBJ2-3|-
CASRGTSGADTQYF
TGTGCCAGCCGAGGGACTAGCGGGGCCGATACGCAGTATTTT
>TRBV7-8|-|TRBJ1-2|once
CASSQSINYGYTF
TGTGCCAGCAGCCAGAGTATTAACTATGGCTACACCTTC
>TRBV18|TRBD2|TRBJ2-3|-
CASSPPSGGATDTQYF
TGTGCCAGCTCACCACCCAGCGGGGGGGCCACAGATACGCAGTATTTT
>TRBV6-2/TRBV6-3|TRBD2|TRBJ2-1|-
CASSHSGGPTSSYNEQFF
TGTGCCAGCAGTCATAGCGGGGGGCCCACTAGCTCCTACAATGAGCAGTTCTTC